What follows are 18 T cell receptor beta chains derived from one specimen sequenced in a study of vaccination effects on CD4 cells after COVID-19. Repertoires were generated with immunoSEQ multiplex PCR, while TCRdb's copy carries only in-frame clones and drops some. There are roughly 41,000 clones in the sample; under 70% occur only once, and about 15% lies in the top ten. Before sequencing, viral peptide pools were used by the ViraFEST assay to expand antigen-specific CD4+ T cells. After more than 8 days in culture, the CD4+ T cells were isolated. Absence of prior SARS-CoV-2 infection characterized the vaccine recipients, who showed negative nucleocapsid antibodies. No antigen has been assigned to these receptors. The input for sequencing was CD4+ T cells from PBMCs cultured with HCoV-OC43 spike peptides, taken before COVID-19 vaccination. As to subset: HCoV-OC43 spike overlapping peptide pool stimulation. These receptors came from a human donor who received a COVID-19 vaccine.

The chain has TRBV6-1 and TRBJ1-3; D is undetermined. The CDR3 runs to 16 residues. Germline V gives CDR1 MNHNS, CDR2 SASEGT. V was shortened by 0 bases and J by 0 bases, with 9 bases between the two germline ends. The CDR3, as DNA: TGTGCCAGCAGTGAAGCTTTCTGGAACTCTGGAAACACCATATATTTT. Amino acids: CASSEAFWNSGNTIYF.

The chain combines TRBV19 with TRBJ2-1; 12 bases fit TRBD2. CDR1 and CDR2 from the germline V gene are LNHDA and SQIVND (reference sequence). V was clipped by 3 bases and J by 9 bases; unmatched bases: 15. CDR3 size: 18 residues. In nucleotides, the CDR3 is TGTGCCAGTAGTATGGGGCGACTAGCGGGAGAAGAGGTCAGTGAGCAGTTCTTC. Amino acids: CASSMGRLAGEEVSEQFF. Based on the CDR3 plus reference TRBV19 and TRBJ2-1, the full variable domain is DGGITQSPKYLFRKEGQNVTLSCEQNLNHDAMYWYRQDPGQGLRLIYYSQIVNDFQKGDIAEGYSVSREKKESFPLTVTSAQKNPTAFYLCASSMGRLAGEEVSEQFFGPGTRLTVL.

The CDR3 bases are TGTGCCAGCAGTGGTCCACCGAACACCGGGGAGCTGTTTTTT. This sequence encodes CASSGPPNTGELFF. The rearrangement uses TRBV2 and TRBJ2-2; D remains ambiguous. The CDR3 has 14 residues. V was pared by 4 bases and J by 0 bases, with 6 bases between. Germline V lookup: CDR1 SNHLY, CDR2 FYNNEI.

This sequence joins TRBV6-6 and TRBJ2-1; 12 bases line up with TRBD2. Germline CDR1 MNHNY, CDR2 SVGAGI (reference sequence). V trimming: 7 bases; J trimming: 4 bases; junction bases outside the gene matches: 8. This CDR3 spans 16 amino acids. CDR3: CASTRPTSGRYNEQFF. CDR3 sequence (DNA): TGTGCCAGCACCCGTCCTACTAGCGGGAGGTACAATGAGCAGTTCTTC.

The chain links TRBV3-1 (or the pseudogene TRBV3-2) to TRBJ2-1; D gene unclear. With 4 bases removed from V and 6 bases from J, the gap between germline ends came to 7 bases. The CDR3 is made up of 12 amino acids. Germline assignment: CDR1 LGHDT and CDR2 YNNKEL (reference sequence). CDR3 amino acids: CASSRIVNEQFF. The CDR3 DNA reads TGTGCCAGCAGCCGAATAGTCAATGAGCAGTTCTTC.

The CDR3 is CASSLGIDNTGELFF. In DNA form, the CDR3 reads TGCGCCAGCAGCTTGGGTATAGATAACACCGGGGAGCTGTTTTTT. V is TRBV5-1 and J is TRBJ2-2; D unresolved. This CDR3 spans 15 amino acids. The ends were cut back, 0 bases at V and 2 bases at J, with 8 bases in the middle. CDR1 and CDR2 from the germline V gene are SGHRS and YFSETQ.

The V gene is TRBV6-5, the J gene TRBJ1-1; D uncertain. This CDR3 contains 14 residues. The V end lost 6 bases, the J end lost 4 bases, and 15 bases lay between the germline ends. Germline V gives CDR1 MNHEY, CDR2 SVGAGI. CDR3 in amino acids: CASSPGIWSTEAFF. The CDR3 nucleotides read TGTGCCAGCAGCCCAGGAATTTGGAGCACTGAAGCTTTCTTT.

The gene calls are TRBV10-2 and TRBJ2-6; TRBD1 matches at 9 bases. V gave up 1 base and J gave up 2 bases; unmatched junction bases: 9. CDR3 length equals 19 residues. The germline CDR1 and CDR2 sequences are WSHSY and SAAADI. CDR3 region: CASSELDRGSLTGANVLTF. In DNA form, the CDR3 reads TGCGCCAGCAGTGAGTTGGACAGGGGCTCCCTTACTGGGGCCAACGTCCTGACTTTC.

The V gene is TRBV2, the J gene TRBJ2-5; 10 bases line up with TRBD1. With 5 bases clipped from V and 4 bases from J, the junction kept 7 bases outside the gene matches. CDR3 length equals 15 residues. Per the germline V gene, CDR1 is SNHLY and CDR2 is FYNNEI. CDR3 protein: CASSTRTGGGETQYF. The CDR3 DNA follows: TGTGCCAGCAGTACGCGGACAGGGGGGGGAGAGACCCAGTACTTC.

The V call is TRBV5-1, the J call TRBJ1-1; 10 bases map to TRBD1. Germline lookup yields CDR1 SGHRS and CDR2 YFSETQ. With 5 bases clipped from V and 0 bases from J, the junction kept 13 bases outside the gene matches. The CDR3 is 18 amino acids. In DNA form, the CDR3 reads TGCGCCAGCAGGACAGGGGGCGCTTGGCGTAGAGTGAACACTGAAGCTTTCTTT. Its protein product is CASRTGGAWRRVNTEAFF.

The chain uses TRBV3-1 (or the pseudogene TRBV3-2) and TRBJ1-2; maybe TRBD1 (5 bases). The germline CDR1 and CDR2 sequences are LGHDT and YNNKEL (reference sequence). This CDR3 is built from 18 residues. The V gene lost 1 base and the J gene lost 4 bases, with 22 bases spanning the gap. This chain's CDR3 is CASSQVFPTRSRAYGYTF. The CDR3 nucleotides are TGTGCCAGCAGCCAAGTTTTTCCCACGAGGAGCAGGGCCTATGGCTACACCTTC.

V usage is TRBV18 and J usage is TRBJ2-7; D may correspond to TRBD1 or TRBD2 (6 bases each). V lost 3 bases and J lost 4, with 16 bases in between. The CDR3 consists of 15 residues. The germline V gene encodes CDR1 KGHSH and CDR2 LQKENI. The CDR3 spells CASSPPGRGRYEQYF. The CDR3 DNA reads as TGTGCCAGCTCACCTCCGGGACGGGGGCGGTACGAGCAGTACTTC.

This clone occurred a few times. The CDR3 reads CASSPADTQYF. The CDR3 DNA sequence: TGTGCCAGCAGCCCCGCGGATACGCAGTATTTT. The chain has TRBV7-9 and TRBJ2-3; no firm D call. CDR3 length equals 11 residues. Germline V CDR1 and CDR2: SEHNR, FQNEAQ (reference sequence). The V end was cut by 5 bases, the J end by 6 bases, with 6 bases between.

The table lists this clone with a few counts. This CDR3 is also generated by other DNA sequences in the sample. The chain joins TRBV3-1 (or the pseudogene TRBV3-2) to TRBJ1-5; TRBD1 matches 7 bases. The CDR3 contains 15 residues. Trimming took 1 base from V and 4 from J; bases not matched to a gene: 4. Germline CDR1 reads LGHDT; CDR2 reads YNNKEL (reference sequence). The DNA for the CDR3 is TGTGCCAGCAGCCAAGGCGCAGGGGGGAATCAGCCCCAGCATTTT. As protein: CASSQGAGGNQPQHF.

DNA for the CDR3: TGTGCCAGCAGCTTAGCGCCGGGTGCTGGGGCCAACGTCCTGACTTTC. Translation gives CASSLAPGAGANVLTF. The chain links TRBV7-9 to TRBJ2-6; D gene unclear. Germline CDR1 reads SEHNR; CDR2 reads FQNEAQ (reference sequence). The length of the CDR3 is 16 residues. V was pared by 0 bases and J by 2 bases, with 8 bases between.

This sequence joins TRBV10-1 and TRBJ1-5; D is undetermined. Germline V lookup: CDR1 WNHNN, CDR2 SYGVQD (reference sequence). Trimming stripped 0 bases from V and 4 bases from J, with 7 bases between. The CDR3 contains 14 residues. CDR3 in amino acids: CASSESHGNQPQHF. In nucleotides, the CDR3 is TGCGCCAGCAGTGAGTCCCATGGGAATCAGCCCCAGCATTTT.

This rearrangement joins TRBV5-4 to TRBJ2-3; 7 bases fit TRBD2. The CDR3 runs 15 residues. Unmatched junction bases numbered 4, after V lost 1 base and J lost 2 bases. In germline, CDR1 is SGHNT, CDR2 YYREEE (reference sequence). CDR3 sequence: CASSLKSGATDTQYF. The CDR3 nucleotides are TGTGCCAGCAGCTTGAAAAGCGGGGCCACAGATACGCAGTATTTT.

This clone was detected only once. The V call is TRBV27, the J call TRBJ1-4; D call uncertain. V lost 7 bases and J lost 0, with 9 bases in between. CDR1 MNHEY and CDR2 SMNVEV come from the germline V gene (reference sequence). The CDR3 spans 14 residues. CDR3 bases: TGTGCCAGCAAGAAGCATGCAACTAATGAAAAACTGTTTTTT. Protein sequence: CASKKHATNEKLFF.